Below, 23 T cell receptor beta chains from the same sample are listed, as sequenced in a study of cytomegalovirus exposure and HLA in healthy donors. The PCR made use of 60 Vbeta and 13 Jbeta primers. The table came from immunoSEQ multiplex PCR; TCRdb's copy has only in-frame clones and leaves some out. The sample holds some 130,000 clones, more than 75% seen once. Sequencing used PBMCs. These receptors originate from a male donor in good health and CMV-seronegative.

The chain couples TRBV6-1 to TRBJ2-7; 8 bases fit TRBD1. Looked up from germline, CDR1 is MNHNS and CDR2 is SASEGT. The ends lost 6 bases at V and 6 bases at J; junction bases unmatched: 10. This CDR3 comprises 14 residues. CDR3 nucleotide sequence: TGTGCCAGCAGCCCCGGACAGGGCGGCTCCGAGCAGTACTTC. Protein product: CASSPGQGGSEQYF.

This chain links TRBV18 with TRBJ2-1; 10 bases are shared with TRBD1. CDR3 size: 15 residues. Germline trimming cut 6 bases from V and 4 bases from J; bases unmatched to any gene: 6. CDR1 is KGHSH, CDR2 LQKENI, per germline. As DNA, the CDR3 is TGTGCCAGCTCTGTCGGGACAGGGGTTTACAATGAGCAGTTCTTC. Residues: CASSVGTGVYNEQFF.

This clone appeared a few times. J is TRBJ2-7 and V is TRBV6-6, with D possibly being TRBD1 (5 bases). The germline V gene has CDR1 MNHNY and CDR2 SVGAGI (reference sequence). The CDR3 loop spans 13 amino acids. V was pared by 7 bases and J by 6 bases, with 16 bases between. The CDR3 is CASTPVGVGEQYF. CDR3 in DNA: TGTGCCAGCACCCCCGTAGGGGTCGGCGAGCAGTACTTC.

This chain links TRBV7-9 with TRBJ2-3, with TRBD1 matching over 7 bases. Germline CDR1 and CDR2: SEHNR and FQNEAQ (reference sequence). This CDR3 has 15 residues. V shed 6 bases, J shed 6 bases, and the junction held 12 bases outside the gene matches. The CDR3: CASSPGQLKGDTQYF. CDR3 bases: TGTGCCAGCAGTCCGGGACAGCTAAAAGGCGATACGCAGTATTTT.

The chain uses TRBV7-2 and TRBJ1-5; 8 positions match TRBD1. V dropped 5 bases and J dropped 4; count of bases not matched to a gene: 7. Germline values: CDR1 SGHTA, CDR2 FQGNSA. The CDR3 spans 15 residues. The CDR3 here is CASSQGQAGNQPQHF. In DNA form, the CDR3 reads TGTGCCAGCAGCCAGGGACAGGCAGGGAATCAGCCCCAGCATTTT.

This clone was observed a handful of times. Other DNA sequences in this sample translate to the same CDR3. The J gene is TRBJ1-2, the V gene TRBV5-6, with D perhaps TRBD1 (5 bases). V lost 0 bases to trimming and J lost 3 bases, with 9 bases between them. CDR1 SGHDT and CDR2 YYEEEE come from the germline V gene. The CDR3 is made up of 14 amino acids. The chain's CDR3 is CASSLAGRDYGYTF. The CDR3 DNA reads TGTGCCAGCAGCTTGGCAGGGCGTGACTATGGCTACACCTTC.

This rearrangement joins TRBV4-3 to TRBJ1-6, with 7 bases identical to TRBD1. Germline loops: CDR1 LGHNA, CDR2 YSLEER. The CDR3 covers 16 residues. V was pared by 4 bases and J by 8 bases, with 11 bases of the junction left unmatched. This CDR3 reads CASSRRPGQEDSPLHF. In DNA, the CDR3 is TGCGCCAGCAGCCGACGACCTGGACAGGAGGATTCACCCCTCCACTTT.

The CDR3 spells CASSQELGQGYEQYF. The CDR3, as DNA: TGTGCCAGCAGCCAAGAATTGGGGCAGGGCTACGAGCAGTACTTC. This chain links TRBV4-2 with TRBJ2-7, with D maybe TRBD1 (5 bases). Trimming took 0 bases from V and 3 from J, leaving 12 bases between them. Germline loops: CDR1 LGHNA, CDR2 YNFKEQ. CDR3 length equals 15 residues.

This clone was detected a few times. This chain links TRBV29-1 with TRBJ1-4, with D hard to call. The germline CDR1 and CDR2 sequences are SQVTM and ANQGSEA. There are 11 residues in the CDR3. V gave up 2 bases and J gave up 5 bases, with 3 bases separating them. CDR3 in amino acids: CSVERNEKLFF. The DNA of the CDR3 is TGCAGCGTTGAACGGAATGAAAAACTGTTTTTT.

The V and J genes are TRBV27 and TRBJ2-7, with 7 bases that match TRBD1. The CDR3 has 16 amino acids. Germline trimming cut 10 bases from V and 6 bases from J; bases unmatched to any gene: 21. Germline V CDR1 and CDR2: MNHEY, SMNVEV (reference sequence). For the CDR3, the DNA is TGTGCCACCGCCCCTACAGGGGCGCTGGGGTTCGGCGAGCAGTACTTC. The encoded protein is CATAPTGALGFGEQYF.

The chain employs TRBV13 and TRBJ2-6; 10 bases align to TRBD1. Germline assignment: CDR1 PRHDT and CDR2 FYEKMQ (reference sequence). J lost 4 bases, V lost 2 bases, and 8 bases had no gene match. The CDR3 loop spans 18 amino acids. The CDR3 nucleotides read TGTGCCAGCAGCTTACCCCTCGGGACAGGGGCCGGGGCCAACGTCCTGACTTTC. Translating gives CASSLPLGTGAGANVLTF.

This clone was counted a single time. One junction end does not reproduce the germline sequence, and a read error may be involved. This specimen includes other DNA sequences encoding the same CDR3. The chain links TRBV7-9 to TRBJ2-7; TRBD1 is a possible D gene (5 bases). Per germline, CDR1 SEHNR and CDR2 FQNEAQ (reference sequence). This CDR3 has 12 amino acids. CDR3 in amino acids: CSSSLRGYEQYF. CDR3 coding DNA: TGTTCCAGCAGCTTAAGGGGCTACGAGCAGTACTTC. Together with reference TRBV7-9 and TRBJ2-7, the CDR3 gives the full variable domain: DTGVSQNPRHKITKRGQNVTFRCDPISEHNRLYWYRQTLGQGPEFLTYFQNEAQLEKSRLLSDRFSAERPKGSFSTLEIQRTEQGDSAMYLCSSSLRGYEQYFGPGTRLTVT.

V usage is TRBV7-2 and J usage is TRBJ1-6; D perhaps matches TRBD1 (6 bases). Trimming cost V 5 bases and J 9 bases, with 14 bases left between them. Germline V gene data show CDR1 as SGHTA and CDR2 as FQGNSA. The CDR3 consists of 14 residues. CDR3 amino acids: CASSPQGSGSPLHF. The CDR3 nucleotides are TGTGCCAGCAGCCCTCAGGGGAGTGGTTCACCCCTCCACTTT.

This chain links TRBV27 with TRBJ1-5; tentative D call: TRBD1 (5 bases). The length of the CDR3 is 18 residues. V lost 5 bases and J lost 2, with 22 bases in between. Germline assignment: CDR1 MNHEY and CDR2 SMNVEV (reference sequence). In DNA form, the CDR3 reads TGTGCCAGCAGTGGGACTCCTCGGAGGCTAGCGGGCAATCAGCCCCAGCATTTT. It codes for CASSGTPRRLAGNQPQHF.

J is TRBJ1-2 and V is TRBV13, with a tentative D call TRBD1 (5 bases). Germline V gene sequence: CDR1 PRHDT, CDR2 FYEKMQ (reference sequence). Deletions cut 3 bases from V and 6 bases from J, with 11 bases between. The CDR3 has 13 amino acids. DNA of the CDR3: TGTGCCAGCAGCTTGGGGAGGGGCGATGGCTACACCTTC. Encoded protein: CASSLGRGDGYTF.

The rearrangement links TRBV9 to TRBJ1-5; the D gene is possibly TRBD1 (5 bases). This CDR3 region has 15 residues. Germline V gene data show CDR1 as SGDLS and CDR2 as YYNGEE. Trimming stripped 3 bases from V and 1 base from J, with 11 bases between. The CDR3 DNA is TGTGCCAGCAGCGAAGCAGGGTCGAGCAATCAGCCCCAGCATTTT. It specifies CASSEAGSSNQPQHF. Combining the CDR3 with reference TRBV9 and TRBJ1-5 gives the whole variable domain DSGVTQTPKHLITATGQRVTLRCSPRSGDLSVYWYQQSLDQGLQFLIQYYNGEERAKGNILERFSAQQFPDLHSELNLSSLELGDSALYFCASSEAGSSNQPQHFGDGTRLSIL.

The chain has TRBV19 and TRBJ1-1; D ambiguous. The germline V gene has CDR1 LNHDA and CDR2 SQIVND (reference sequence). CDR3 size: 14 residues. V lost 8 bases to trimming and J lost 1 base, with 14 bases between them. CDR3 region: CASHLGFGNTEAFF. DNA for the CDR3: TGTGCCAGTCATCTCGGGTTTGGGAACACTGAAGCTTTCTTT.

The rearrangement joins TRBV10-3 to TRBJ2-3, with 10 bases fitting TRBD2. The CDR3 is made up of 16 amino acids. The ends lost 6 bases at V and 0 bases at J; junction bases unmatched: 6. The germline gives CDR1 ENHRY, CDR2 SYGVKD. In DNA, the CDR3 is TGTGCCATCAGCCTAGCGGGGGCCGTTAGCACAGATACGCAGTATTTT. It translates to CAISLAGAVSTDTQYF.

The V and J genes are TRBV6-5 and TRBJ1-2; possibly TRBD1 for D (5 bases). Germline values: CDR1 MNHEY, CDR2 SVGAGI. The V gene lost 8 bases and the J gene lost 0 bases, with 16 bases spanning the gap. This CDR3 has 15 residues. The CDR3 sequence: CASRGWGRSNYGYTF. The CDR3 DNA reads as TGTGCCAGCCGCGGCTGGGGCCGCTCTAACTATGGCTACACCTTC.

The chain couples TRBV9 to TRBJ2-7; 7 nucleotides agree with TRBD2. V shed 3 bases and J 2 bases; nucleotides not matched to a gene: 5. The length of the CDR3 is 14 residues. The germline CDR1 and CDR2 sequences are SGDLS and YYNGEE. The CDR3 nucleotides read TGTGCCAGCAGCGCCGGGGAGGGTCCCTACGAGCAGTACTTC. Its protein is CASSAGEGPYEQYF.

J is TRBJ2-2 and V is TRBV9; 11 bases align to TRBD2. Germline V gene data show CDR1 as SGDLS and CDR2 as YYNGEE. Unmatched junction bases numbered 4, after V lost 0 bases and J lost 6 bases. CDR3 length: 16 residues. CDR3 nucleotide sequence: TGTGCCAGCAGCGTAGTAGCGGGGGGGATCGCCGGGGAGCTGTTTTTT. It is translated as CASSVVAGGIAGELFF.

In this sample, this clone turned up a few times. The chain employs TRBV6-5 and TRBJ1-3; D is unclear. Germline V gene sequence: CDR1 MNHEY, CDR2 SVGAGI. Trimming shortened V by 6 bases and J by 0 bases, and 9 bases separated the two germline ends. This CDR3 comprises 14 residues. The CDR3, as DNA: TGTGCCAGCAGCCCGCCGGGCTCTGGAAACACCATATATTTT. This codes for CASSPPGSGNTIYF.

The rearrangement uses TRBV6-1 and TRBJ1-5; TRBD1 matches at 11 bases. The junction had 6 bases not matched to a gene; V was cut back by 1 base and J by 7 bases. This CDR3 contains 16 residues. Germline CDR1 is MNHNS and CDR2 is SASEGT. The CDR3 coding sequence is TGTGCCAGCAGTGAAGAATCCGGGACAGGGGGACAGCCCCAGCATTTT. This sequence encodes CASSEESGTGGQPQHF.